The 9 T cell receptor beta chains in this list originate from one sample, sequenced in a study of T cells in Graves' hyperthyroidism and ophthalmopathy. The TCR beta CDR3 regions underwent amplification using RNA transcripts as the source. First-round RT-PCR targeting the TCR CDR3 was performed with the HTBI primer set. Via MiXCR, TCRdb re-called the multiplex PCR reads, giving one row per CDR3 protein. The table records hundreds of thousands of distinct CDR3 sequences, roughly 14% of them present only once. The sequenced sample consisted of blood. The receptors come from a man aged 18 to 29 with Graves' ophthalmopathy.

This sequence joins TRBV13 and TRBJ2-5, with TRBD2 matching 8 bases. Trimming took 5 bases from V and 2 from J; bases not matched to a gene: 7. The length of the CDR3 is 15 residues. Germline loops: CDR1 PRHDT, CDR2 FYEKMQ (reference sequence). The DNA for the CDR3 is TGTGCCAGCAGCCCGGGGGGGGGAGGTCAAGAGACCCAGTACTTC. Amino acids: CASSPGGGGQETQYF. The whole variable domain, filled in from reference TRBV13 and TRBJ2-5, reads AAGVIQSPRHLIKEKRETATLKCYPIPRHDTVYWYQQGPGQDPQFLISFYEKMQSDKGSIPDRFSAQQFSDYHSELNMSSLELGDSALYFCASSPGGGGQETQYFGPGTRLLVL.

CDR3 residues: CAISGGTGRNTIYF. The CDR3 DNA reads TGTGCCATCAGTGGTGGGACAGGGAGAAACACCATATATTTT. This chain joins TRBV10-3 and TRBJ1-3, with TRBD1 matching 9 bases. V lost 4 bases to trimming and J lost 5 bases; unmatched junction nucleotides: 3. The CDR3 has 14 amino acids. Germline V gene sequence: CDR1 ENHRY, CDR2 SYGVKD.

This clonotype has a handful of counts. This chain links TRBV20-1 with TRBJ1-2, with unresolved D. Trimming pared 2 bases from V and 8 bases from J, leaving 12 bases between. This CDR3 has 12 residues. Germline V CDR1 and CDR2: DFQATT, SNEGSKA (reference sequence). DNA of the CDR3: TGCAGTGCTAGAAGGGCTCGGGAAGGCTACACCTTC. Translation: CSARRAREGYTF.

This clonotype showed up many times. The chain carries TRBV10-2 and TRBJ2-7; no clear D gene. This CDR3 region has 11 residues. The V and J ends lost 6 bases and 1 base respectively, with 4 bases between them. Germline V gene lookup returns CDR1 WSHSY and CDR2 SAAADI. The CDR3 region is CASRVSYEQYF. The CDR3 nucleotides are TGCGCCAGCAGGGTTTCCTACGAGCAGTACTTC.

This clonotype has only a few counts. J is TRBJ2-5 and V is TRBV14; D uncertain. Germline CDR1 SGHDN, CDR2 FVKESK. CDR3 length: 14 residues. V lost 1 base, J lost 1 base, and 7 bases lay in between. The DNA of the CDR3 is TGTGCCAGCAGCCAAGGTGGCCTCCAAGAGACCCAGTACTTC. Protein: CASSQGGLQETQYF.

J is TRBJ1-3 and V is TRBV7-2; D is undetermined. The CDR3 covers 15 residues. Germline-derived CDR1 and CDR2 are SGHTA and FQGNSA. V lost 1 base and J 7 bases, leaving 14 bases between the germline ends. In DNA form, the CDR3 reads TGTGCCAGCAGCTTAGTTGGATTCGCTCTGAACACCATATATTTT. Translation gives CASSLVGFALNTIYF.

This clonotype was detected many times. The chain couples TRBV7-6 to TRBJ1-1; D remains unclear. Germline CDR1 and CDR2: SGHVS and FNYEAQ. The CDR3 is 14 residues long. The germline V and J ends were trimmed by 0 bases and 3 bases, with 8 bases remaining between them. CDR3 DNA: TGTGCCAGCAGCTTAGCGCACAGAGACACTGAAGCTTTCTTT. Protein sequence: CASSLAHRDTEAFF.

This clonotype has a count of ten or more. The rearrangement links TRBV11-2 to TRBJ2-7; no clear D. V lost 2 bases, J lost 7 bases, and 9 bases lay in between. This CDR3 spans 12 amino acids. Germline CDR1 is SGHAT and CDR2 is FQNNGV. CDR3 sequence: CASSLWAREQYF. The CDR3 bases are TGTGCCAGCAGCTTATGGGCCAGAGAGCAGTACTTC.

Notes on this clonotype: A much larger clone sits a single nucleotide away, making a read error possible. The V and J genes are TRBV5-1 and TRBJ2-3, with 9 nucleotides matching TRBD2. There are 14 residues in the CDR3. CDR1 is SGHRS and CDR2 is YFSETQ in the germline V gene. Trimming removed 1 base from V and 6 bases from J; junction bases left unmatched: 3. CDR3 nucleotides: TGCGCCAGCAGCTTGCCTAGCGGGACCGATACGCAGTATTTT. This encodes CASSLPSGTDTQYF.